This TCR beta chain comes out of a study of regulatory T cells in long-lasting Graves disease. Across the study: Persistent cases took antithyroid drugs over 5 years and stayed TSH receptor antibody positive.

CDR1 is MDHEN and CDR2 is SYDVKM in the germline V gene. This CDR3 contains 17 residues. Trimming removed 5 bases from V and 3 bases from J, with 19 bases in between. The time point is: persistent/refractory GD, antithyroid drugs over 5 years with positive TRAb. PBMCs were the source of the RNA used for TCR sequencing. Arm-PCR of CDR3 regions with iRepertoire HTBI primers generated TCR beta libraries. Under the authors' procedure: The study identified 50 to 70 TRBV and 13 to 15 TRBJ segments across samples. TCRdb fed the multiplex PCR reads into MiXCR, producing one record per CDR3 protein. Clone size and V and J calls follow TCRdb, not the original study. The data contain about 470,000 distinct CDR3 sequences, 20% to 25% of them seen just once; the ten biggest clones take up more than 6%.

This sequence joins TRBV28 and TRBJ2-2; tentative D call: TRBD2 (5 bases). This TCR derives from a female donor with Graves disease. The sample here was peripheral blood mononuclear cells (PBMCs), taken when the disease was refractory, from a patient treated with antithyroid drugs. The CDR3 is CASSPPWGARDTGELFF. Here the CDR3 DNA reads TGTGCCAGCAGTCCCCCCTGGGGAGCGAGGGACACCGGGGAGCTGTTTTTT.